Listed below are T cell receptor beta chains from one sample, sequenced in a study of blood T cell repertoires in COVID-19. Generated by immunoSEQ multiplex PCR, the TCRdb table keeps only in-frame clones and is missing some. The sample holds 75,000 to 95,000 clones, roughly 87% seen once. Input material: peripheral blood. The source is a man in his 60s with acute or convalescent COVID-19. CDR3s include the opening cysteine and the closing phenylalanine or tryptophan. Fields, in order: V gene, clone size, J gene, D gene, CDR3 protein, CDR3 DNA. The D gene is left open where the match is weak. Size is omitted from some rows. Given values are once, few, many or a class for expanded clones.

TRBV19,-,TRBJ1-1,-,CASKAGKGTAEAFF,TGTGCCAGTAAAGCGGGGAAGGGGACCGCTGAAGCTTTCTTT
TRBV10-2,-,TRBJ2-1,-,CASSVTGAGSSYNEQFF,TGCGCCAGCAGTGTAACGGGAGCTGGAAGCTCCTACAATGAGCAGTTCTTC
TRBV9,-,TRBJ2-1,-,CASSPRVSADLYNEQFF,TGTGCCAGCAGCCCGCGGGTCTCGGCGGACCTCTACAATGAGCAGTTCTTC
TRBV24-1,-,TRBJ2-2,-,CATSATGELFF,TGTGCCACCAGTGCTACCGGGGAGCTGTTTTTT
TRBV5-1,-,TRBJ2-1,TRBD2,CASSLVSGGAFVEQFF,TGCGCCAGCAGCTTGGTTAGCGGGGGGGCCTTTGTGGAGCAGTTCTTC
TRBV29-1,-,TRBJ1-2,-,CSVVLAGADLNYGYTF,TGCAGCGTTGTACTGGCAGGGGCGGATTTAAACTATGGCTACACCTTC
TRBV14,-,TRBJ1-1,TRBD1,CASSHPPGTGGVTEAFF,TGTGCCAGCAGCCACCCCCCTGGGACAGGGGGAGTAACTGAAGCTTTCTTT
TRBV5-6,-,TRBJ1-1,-,CASSLPVRDTEAFF,TGTGCCAGCAGCTTGCCAGTGAGGGACACTGAAGCTTTCTTT
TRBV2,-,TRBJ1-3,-,CASSERATKNTIYF,TGTGCCAGCAGTGAAAGAGCTACTAAAAACACCATATATTTT
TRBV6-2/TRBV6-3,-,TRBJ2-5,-,CASSSLRYQETQYF,TGTGCCAGCAGTTCTTTGCGTTACCAAGAGACCCAGTACTTC
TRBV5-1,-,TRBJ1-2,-,CASSSEIGQYGYTF,TGCGCCAGCAGCTCAGAAATTGGACAGTATGGCTACACCTTC
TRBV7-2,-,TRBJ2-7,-,CASSLVGASYEQYF,TGTGCCAGCAGCTTAGTGGGGGCGTCCTACGAGCAGTACTTC
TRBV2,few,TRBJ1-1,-,CALRDTDTEAFF,TGTGCCTTAAGGGACACCGACACTGAAGCTTTCTTT
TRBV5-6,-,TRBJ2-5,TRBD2,CASSLARLAGGETQYF,TGTGCCAGCAGCTTGGCTCGACTAGCGGGGGGAGAGACCCAGTACTTC
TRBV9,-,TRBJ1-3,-,CASSPGAGNTIYF,TGTGCCAGCAGCCCCGGGGCTGGAAACACCATATATTTT
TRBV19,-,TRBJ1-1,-,CASSFQGKTEAFF,TGTGCCAGTAGTTTCCAGGGAAAGACTGAAGCTTTCTTT
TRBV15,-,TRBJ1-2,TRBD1,CATSSRLTGDGYTF,TGTGCCACCAGCTCCCGACTGACAGGGGATGGCTACACCTTC
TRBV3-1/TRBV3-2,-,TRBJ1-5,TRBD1,CASSRSGGNQPQHF,TGTGCCAGCAGCCGGTCAGGGGGGAATCAGCCCCAGCATTTT
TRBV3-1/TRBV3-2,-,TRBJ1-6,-,CASTHGGNSPLHF,TGTGCCAGCACACATGGGGGCAATTCACCCCTCCACTTT
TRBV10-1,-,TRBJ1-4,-,CASNNNEQNSNEKLFF,TGCGCCAGCAACAACAACGAACAGAACTCGAATGAAAAACTGTTTTTT
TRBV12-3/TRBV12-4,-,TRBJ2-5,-,CASRNTGEETQYF,TGTGCCAGCAGAAATACGGGGGAAGAGACCCAGTACTTC
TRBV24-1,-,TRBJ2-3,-,CATSAPGALTDTQYF,TGTGCCACCAGTGCCCCTGGGGCACTCACAGATACGCAGTATTTT
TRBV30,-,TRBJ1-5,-,CAWSVGAYSNQPQHF,TGTGCCTGGAGTGTAGGGGCTTATAGCAATCAGCCCCAGCATTTT
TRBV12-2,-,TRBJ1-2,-,CASRLGRDYGYTF,TGTGCAAGTCGCTTAGGGAGGGACTATGGCTACACCTTC
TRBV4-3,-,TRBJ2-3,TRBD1,CASSQGQGAVDTQYF,TGCGCCAGCAGCCAGGGACAGGGGGCAGTTGATACGCAGTATTTT
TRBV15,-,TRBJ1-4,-,CATSGEQATNEKLFF,TGTGCCACCAGCGGAGAACAGGCAACTAATGAAAAACTGTTTTTT
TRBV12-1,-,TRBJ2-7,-,CASTFLQGIVYEQYF,TGTGCCAGCACCTTTTTGCAGGGGATAGTATACGAGCAGTACTTC
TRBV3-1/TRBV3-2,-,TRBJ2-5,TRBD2,CASSQDLGPLAGGLEETQYF,TGTGCCAGCAGCCAAGATCTGGGGCCCCTGGCGGGGGGGCTAGAAGAGACCCAGTACTTC
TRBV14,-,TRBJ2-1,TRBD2,CASSQGTSVGDEQFF,TGTGCCAGCAGCCAAGGTACTAGCGTGGGCGATGAGCAGTTCTTC
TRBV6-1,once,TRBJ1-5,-,CASSEISQGGQPQHF,TGTGCCAGCAGTGAAATCTCCCAGGGAGGGCAGCCCCAGCATTTT
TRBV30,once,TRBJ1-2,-,CAWSLGTGDYGYTF,TGTGCCTGGAGTCTGGGGACGGGAGACTATGGCTACACCTTC
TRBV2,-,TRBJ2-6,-,CASDRRTTGANVLTF,TGTGCCAGTGACAGACGGACGACTGGGGCCAACGTCCTGACTTTC
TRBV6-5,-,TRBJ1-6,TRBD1,CASRVARGRNSPLHF,TGTGCCAGCAGGGTAGCCAGGGGGCGAAATTCACCCCTCCACTTT
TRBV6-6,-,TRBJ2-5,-,CATSVSETQYF,TGTGCCACCTCAGTCAGTGAGACCCAGTACTTC
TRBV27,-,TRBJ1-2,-,CASRGQTLYGYTF,TGTGCCAGCAGGGGGCAGACGCTTTATGGCTACACCTTC
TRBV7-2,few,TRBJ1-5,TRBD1,CASSPGQGFVNQPQHF,TGTGCCAGCAGCCCGGGACAGGGGTTTGTCAATCAGCCCCAGCATTTT
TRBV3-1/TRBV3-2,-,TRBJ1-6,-,CASSQDRGNSPLHF,TGTGCCAGCAGCCAAGACAGGGGTAATTCACCCCTCCACTTT
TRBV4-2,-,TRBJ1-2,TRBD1,CASSQAGQSHGYTF,TGTGCCAGCAGCCAAGCGGGACAGTCTCATGGCTACACCTTC
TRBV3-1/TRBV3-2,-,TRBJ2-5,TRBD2,CASTKLAGGLFETQYF,TGTGCCAGCACCAAGTTAGCGGGGGGGCTGTTTGAGACCCAGTACTTC
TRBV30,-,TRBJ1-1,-,CAWSRGIILGTEAFF,TGTGCCTGGAGTAGGGGTATCATCTTGGGAACTGAAGCTTTCTTT